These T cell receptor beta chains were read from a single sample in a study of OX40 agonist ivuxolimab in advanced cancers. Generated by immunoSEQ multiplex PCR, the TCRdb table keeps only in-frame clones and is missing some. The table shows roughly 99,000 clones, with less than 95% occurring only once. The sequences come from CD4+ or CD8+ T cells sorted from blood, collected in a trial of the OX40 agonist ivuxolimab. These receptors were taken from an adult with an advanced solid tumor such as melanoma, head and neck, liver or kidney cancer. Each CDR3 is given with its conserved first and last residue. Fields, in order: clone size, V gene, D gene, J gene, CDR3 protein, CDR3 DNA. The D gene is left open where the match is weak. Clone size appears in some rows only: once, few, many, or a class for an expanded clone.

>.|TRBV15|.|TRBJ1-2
CATSRAVNVRGYGYTF
TGTGCCACCAGCAGGGCAGTTAATGTACGGGGGTATGGCTACACCTTC
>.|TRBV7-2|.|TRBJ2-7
CASSFYAPSEQYF
TGTGCCAGCAGCTTTTACGCGCCCAGCGAGCAGTACTTC
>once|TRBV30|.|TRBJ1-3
CAADSTGNTIYF
TGTGCTGCTGACAGTACTGGAAACACCATATATTTT
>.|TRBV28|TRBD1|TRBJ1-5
CASSLGRGRNQPQHF
TGTGCCAGCAGTTTAGGCAGGGGGCGAAATCAGCCCCAGCATTTT
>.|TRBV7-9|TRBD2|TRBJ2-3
CASSFTSATDTQYF
TGTGCCAGCAGCTTCACTAGCGCAACAGATACGCAGTATTTT
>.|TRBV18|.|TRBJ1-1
CASSPSRDTEAFF
TGTGCCAGCTCGCCCAGCAGGGACACTGAAGCTTTCTTT
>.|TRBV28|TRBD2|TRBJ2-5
CASSFSAGGRETQYF
TGTGCCAGCAGTTTTTCAGCGGGAGGACGAGAGACCCAGTACTTC
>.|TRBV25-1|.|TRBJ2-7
CASSLDRDYEQYF
TGTGCCAGCTCTCTGGACAGAGACTACGAGCAGTACTTC
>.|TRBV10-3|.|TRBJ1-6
CAISEGERRSSNSPLHF
TGTGCCATCAGTGAAGGGGAGCGAAGATCCTCCAATTCACCCCTCCACTTT
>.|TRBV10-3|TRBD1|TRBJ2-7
CAIRNDRDQFYEQYF
TGTGCCATCAGGAATGACAGGGATCAGTTCTACGAGCAGTACTTC
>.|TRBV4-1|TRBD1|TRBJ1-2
CASSQDSGGERGYTF
TGCGCCAGCAGCCAAGATTCAGGGGGCGAGAGAGGCTACACCTTC
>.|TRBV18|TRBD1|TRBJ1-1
CASSITGGIEAFF
TGTGCCAGCTCAATTACAGGGGGCATTGAAGCTTTCTTT
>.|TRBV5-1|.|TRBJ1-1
CASSRASNTEAFF
TGCGCCAGCAGCCGCGCCTCGAACACTGAAGCTTTCTTT
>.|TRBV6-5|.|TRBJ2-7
CASSYSLNGDYEQYF
TGTGCCAGCAGTTACTCCCTCAACGGAGACTACGAGCAGTACTTC
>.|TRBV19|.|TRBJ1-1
CASSRGGHRDTEAFF
TGTGCCAGTTCACGGGGGGGGCATCGGGACACTGAAGCTTTCTTT
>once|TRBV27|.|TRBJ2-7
CASRPDNSYEQYF
TGTGCCAGCCGCCCCGACAACTCCTACGAGCAGTACTTC
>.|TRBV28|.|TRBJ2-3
CASSFEEGSTDTQYF
TGTGCCAGCAGTTTCGAAGAGGGGAGCACAGATACGCAGTATTTT
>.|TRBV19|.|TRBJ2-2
CASSIWWEGGTGELFF
TGTGCCAGTAGTATTTGGTGGGAAGGCGGCACCGGGGAGCTGTTTTTT
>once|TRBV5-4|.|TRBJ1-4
CASSLVGSTNEKLFF
TGTGCCAGCAGCTTGGTCGGCTCAACTAATGAAAAACTGTTTTTT
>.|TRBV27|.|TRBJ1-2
CASSFGGGNYGYTF
TGTGCCAGCAGTTTCGGGGGGGGTAACTATGGCTACACCTTC
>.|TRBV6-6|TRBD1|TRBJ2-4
CASSPGTVNIQYF
TGTGCCAGCAGCCCAGGGACAGTAAACATTCAGTACTTC
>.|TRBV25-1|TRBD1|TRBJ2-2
CASSLDRDPGELFF
TGTGCCAGCAGCCTAGACAGGGACCCCGGGGAGCTGTTTTTT
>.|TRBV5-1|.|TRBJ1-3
CASSLDPSSGNTIYF
TGCGCCAGCAGCTTGGACCCCAGCTCTGGAAACACCATATATTTT
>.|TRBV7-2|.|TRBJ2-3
CASSARGTTDTQYF
TGTGCCAGCAGCGCACGAGGGACGACAGATACGCAGTATTTT
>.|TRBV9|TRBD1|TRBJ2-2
CASTLSQGYGELFF
TGTGCCAGCACCCTATCACAGGGGTACGGGGAGCTGTTTTTT
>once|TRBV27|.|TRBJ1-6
CASSIQLQGRNSPLHF
TGTGCCAGCAGTATCCAATTACAGGGTCGGAATTCACCCCTCCACTTT
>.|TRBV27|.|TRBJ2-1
CASSPTGGWRSSYNEQFF
TGTGCCAGCAGTCCCACCGGGGGTTGGAGGAGCTCCTACAATGAGCAGTTCTTC
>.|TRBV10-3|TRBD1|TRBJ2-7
CAASGQGAYEQYF
TGTGCGGCATCGGGACAGGGGGCCTACGAGCAGTACTTC
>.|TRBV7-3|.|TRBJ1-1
CASSTQGRTEAFF
TGTGCCAGCAGCACCCAAGGAAGGACTGAAGCTTTCTTT
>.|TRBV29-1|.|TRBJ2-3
CSAVGGFTDTQYF
TGCAGCGCCGTGGGCGGATTCACAGATACGCAGTATTTT
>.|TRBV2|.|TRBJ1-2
CASSEMKGYGYTF
TGTGCCAGCAGTGAGATGAAGGGCTATGGCTACACCTTC
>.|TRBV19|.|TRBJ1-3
CASSIDTQNPGDTIYF
TGTGCCAGTAGTATAGATACCCAGAATCCCGGGGACACCATATATTTT
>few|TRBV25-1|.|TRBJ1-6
CASSAPGGSRSPLHF
TGTGCCAGCAGTGCACCCGGGGGGTCACGGTCACCCCTCCACTTT
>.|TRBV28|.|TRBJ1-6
CASKVRVNNSPLHF
TGTGCCAGCAAGGTCAGGGTCAATAATTCACCCCTCCACTTT